The 4 T cell receptor beta chains below all came from one sample that was sequenced in a study of T cell repertoires in cytomegalovirus infection. No antigen has been assigned to these receptors. From the reads, TCRdb called clonotypes with MiXCR, one entry per CDR3 protein. This table holds about 890,000 distinct CDR3 sequences, roughly 30% found once. Sequences were derived from cultured CD8+ T cells from PBMCs, sampled from culture after CMV antigen stimulation. The source is a human donor in good health (CMV status not recorded). Some clones in this sample may be carry-over from other donors' samples.

The chain couples TRBV29-1 to TRBJ2-4, with 10 positions matching TRBD2. The V gene end was trimmed by 0 bases and the J gene end by 2 bases; junction bases not matched to a gene: 10. The CDR3 runs to 18 residues. Germline V gene lookup returns CDR1 SQVTM and CDR2 ANQGSEA. The CDR3 spells CSVEDWAVAGGPKNIQYF. The DNA of the CDR3 is TGCAGCGTTGAAGATTGGGCAGTAGCGGGGGGTCCCAAAAACATTCAGTACTTC.

The genes are TRBV4-1 and TRBJ1-3; D gene uncertain. Per germline, CDR1 MGHRA and CDR2 YSYEKL. V gave up 0 bases and J gave up 2 bases, with 11 bases separating them. The CDR3 length is 16 residues. In DNA form, the CDR3 reads TGCGCCAGCAGCCAAGACTCGTACGGGACTGGAAACACCATATATTTT. This encodes CASSQDSYGTGNTIYF.

This clonotype has just a few counts. The J gene is TRBJ1-2, the V gene TRBV4-3; D is unresolved. The CDR3 is 14 amino acids. The germline V gene has CDR1 LGHNA and CDR2 YSLEER. Trimming cost V 0 bases and J 7 bases, with 12 bases left between them. Here the CDR3 DNA reads TGCGCCAGCAGCCAAGATAGGGCATCAACTGGCTACACCTTC. This encodes CASSQDRASTGYTF.

The chain uses TRBV6-5 and TRBJ2-3; D is unresolved. This CDR3 region has 16 residues. Germline V gene sequence: CDR1 MNHEY, CDR2 SVGAGI. V lost 6 bases, J lost 3 bases, and 19 bases lay in between. The DNA for the CDR3 is TGTGCCAGCAGCGGAGCCCGTCCGAGACGGACAGATACGCAGTATTTT. Protein: CASSGARPRRTDTQYF.